This is a list of T cell receptor beta chains from one sample in a study of cytomegalovirus exposure and HLA in healthy donors. Repertoires were generated with immunoSEQ multiplex PCR, while TCRdb's copy carries only in-frame clones and drops some. The table shows roughly 190,000 clones, with 9.5% occurring only once. Sequencing was performed on PBMCs. Receptors originate from a woman in her 30s in good health and CMV-seropositive. The CDR3 runs from the conserved cysteine through the conserved F or W. D genes are given only for firm matches. Clone size is given for some rows only: seen once, a few or many times, or a class if the clone is expanded.

clone_size j_call v_call d_call cdr3_aa cdr3_nt
few TRBJ1-2 TRBV30 - CAWSGDVDYGYTF TGTGCCTGGAGTGGAGATGTCGACTATGGCTACACCTTC
- TRBJ1-1 TRBV7-3 - CASSSRGGTEAFF TGTGCCAGCAGCTCCAGGGGTGGAACTGAAGCTTTCTTT
- TRBJ2-3 TRBV27 TRBD2 CASRLGLADTQYF TGTGCCAGCAGGCTCGGACTAGCAGATACGCAGTATTTT
- TRBJ2-7 TRBV5-4 TRBD1 CASSSQTGGGNYEQYF TGTGCCAGCAGCTCCCAAACAGGGGGCGGGAATTACGAGCAGTACTTC
- TRBJ2-2 TRBV5-6 TRBD2 CASAAGGPDTGELFF TGTGCCAGCGCGGCGGGAGGGCCCGATACCGGGGAGCTGTTTTTT
- TRBJ2-7 TRBV9 TRBD2 CASSTRLAGDEQYF TGTGCCAGCAGCACCCGACTAGCGGGAGACGAGCAGTACTTC
- TRBJ1-1 TRBV7-9 - CASSPKGVGTEAFF TGTGCCAGCAGCCCAAAGGGGGTCGGCACTGAAGCTTTCTTT
- TRBJ2-7 TRBV28 - CASSLYGYEQYF TGTGCCAGCAGTTTATACGGCTACGAGCAGTACTTC
- TRBJ2-7 TRBV2 TRBD2 CASHPGGSSYEQYF TGTGCCAGCCACCCCGGCGGGAGCTCCTACGAGCAGTACTTC
- TRBJ2-7 TRBV30 - CACFGGNEQYF TGTGCCTGCTTTGGGGGGAACGAGCAGTACTTC
few TRBJ1-2 TRBV5-5 TRBD1 CASSPYATGGYGYTF TGTGCCAGCAGCCCCTACGCGACAGGGGGATATGGCTACACCTTC
few TRBJ1-4 TRBV14 TRBD1 CASSPDRVGEKLFF TGTGCCAGCAGCCCCGACAGGGTTGGGGAAAAACTGTTTTTT
few TRBJ1-1 TRBV4-2 - CASSQEGLPITPHTEAFF TGTGCCAGCAGCCAAGAGGGCCTTCCAATCACCCCTCACACTGAAGCTTTCTTT
few TRBJ2-1 TRBV29-1 TRBD1 CSVDLDRGRYNEQFF TGCAGCGTTGATCTAGACAGGGGAAGATACAATGAGCAGTTCTTC
- TRBJ1-2 TRBV27 - CASSLKGEGYGYTF TGTGCCAGCAGTTTAAAGGGGGAGGGCTATGGCTACACCTTC
- TRBJ2-7 TRBV7-8 TRBD1 CASSFLGTGSSYEQYF TGTGCCAGCAGCTTTCTAGGGACAGGGAGCTCCTACGAGCAGTACTTC
few TRBJ2-7 TRBV19 TRBD2 CASSIGTSGLFSYEQYF TGTGCCAGTAGTATAGGTACTAGCGGGCTCTTCTCCTACGAGCAGTACTTC
- TRBJ2-5 TRBV9 - CASSARLPGDGRETQYF TGTGCCAGCAGCGCTCGGCTGCCAGGGGATGGACGAGAGACCCAGTACTTC
- TRBJ2-2 TRBV6-5 TRBD2 CASSSGMGELFF TGTGCCAGCAGTAGCGGGATGGGGGAGCTGTTTTTT
few TRBJ1-2 TRBV29-1 TRBD1 CSVDGGQARYGYTF TGCAGCGTTGACGGGGGACAGGCTCGTTATGGCTACACCTTC
few TRBJ1-4 TRBV25-1 - CASNREGNEKLFF TGTGCCAGCAACCGGGAAGGGAATGAAAAACTGTTTTTT
few TRBJ2-3 TRBV7-9 TRBD2 CASSGVGLAGWLRTDTQYF TGTGCCAGCAGCGGCGTTGGACTAGCGGGATGGTTGCGCACAGATACGCAGTATTTT
- TRBJ2-7 TRBV2 - CASSISPYEQYF TGTGCCAGCAGTATATCTCCCTACGAGCAGTACTTC
few TRBJ2-1 TRBV18 - CASSLLGEGSYNEQFF TGTGCCAGCTCATTACTAGGCGAGGGCTCCTACAATGAGCAGTTCTTC
- TRBJ2-5 TRBV7-9 - CASSSAPIGETQYF TGTGCCAGCAGCTCCGCCCCCATCGGGGAGACCCAGTACTTC
once TRBJ2-7 TRBV10-3 - CAIGADYEQYF TGTGCCATCGGGGCTGACTACGAGCAGTACTTC
- TRBJ2-4 TRBV7-9 TRBD2 CASSSGRSNIQYF TGTGCCAGCAGTAGCGGGAGGAGCAACATTCAGTACTTC